This is a list of T cell receptor beta chains from one sample in a study of identical twins. From the 5' RACE reads, TCRdb called clonotypes with MiXCR, one entry per CDR3 protein. The sample consists of 600,000 to 800,000 distinct CDR3 sequences, 20% to 25% of them appearing once. The same specimen was also included in a second study, on T cells expressing NK-cell markers.

Sequencing was performed on PBMCs. The receptors were sampled from a young woman in good health. CDR3s include the opening cysteine and the closing phenylalanine or tryptophan. Each record gives: clone size, D gene, J gene, V gene, CDR3 DNA, CDR3 protein. The D gene is left open where the match is weak. Size is omitted from some rows. Given values are once, few, many or a class for expanded clones.

>-|-|TRBJ2-5|TRBV7-9
TGTGCCAGCAGCCCATACTGGGGAGTAAAAGAGACCCAGTACTTC
CASSPYWGVKETQYF
>few|-|TRBJ1-5|TRBV12-3/TRBV12-4
TGTGCCAGCAACCCATCAGGGAATCAGCCCCAGCATTTT
CASNPSGNQPQHF
>-|-|TRBJ2-7|TRBV3-1
TGTGCCAGCGGGTCAGGGGTGAACGAGCAGTACTTC
CASGSGVNEQYF
>few|-|TRBJ2-5|TRBV7-9
TGTGCCAGCAGCCTCCCTGGGTCCCAAGAGACCCAGTACTTC
CASSLPGSQETQYF
>few|-|TRBJ2-7|TRBV4-2
TGTGCCAGCAGCCGTGGGCAGATGGACTCCTACGAGCAGTACTTC
CASSRGQMDSYEQYF
>-|-|TRBJ2-1|TRBV28
TGTGCCAGCGCACGGGGGAGGTATGAGCAGTTCTTC
CASARGRYEQFF
>many|-|TRBJ2-7|TRBV20-1
TGCAGTGCTGCGGGGATTACCTACGAGCAGTACTTC
CSAAGITYEQYF
>-|-|TRBJ2-1|TRBV25-1
TGTGCCAGCAGTGAATTCGGACAGAAGCAGTTCTTC
CASSEFGQKQFF
>few|TRBD2|TRBJ2-1|TRBV7-2
TGTGCCAGCAGCGTACGTCCGCTAGCGGGAAGGGGCAATGAGCAGTTCTTC
CASSVRPLAGRGNEQFF
>-|-|TRBJ1-5|TRBV27
TGTGCCAGCAGTTTTCTGGGGGGGAGCAATCAGCCCCAGCATTTT
CASSFLGGSNQPQHF
>-|-|TRBJ2-2|TRBV3-1
TGTGCCAGCAGCCCTACCGGGACCGCAAACACCGGGGAGCTGTTTTTT
CASSPTGTANTGELFF
>once|-|TRBJ1-1|TRBV5-1
TGCGCCAGCAGCCGTCCACGAGGACAGATGGACACTGAAGCTTTCTTT
CASSRPRGQMDTEAFF
>few|-|TRBJ2-2|TRBV7-9
TGTGCCAGCAGCTTAAACTTGGCCGGGGAGCTGTTTTTT
CASSLNLAGELFF
>-|-|TRBJ2-3|TRBV7-3
TGTGCCAGCAGCTTAGGGCCGGTGGCAGATACGCAGTATTTT
CASSLGPVADTQYF
>-|TRBD2|TRBJ2-1|TRBV5-6
TGTGCCAGCAGCTTTCCTAGCGGGGGGATCGATGAGCAGTTCTTC
CASSFPSGGIDEQFF
>many|TRBD1|TRBJ1-4|TRBV6-4
TGTGCCAGCAGTCCCGCACCGGGACAGAAACTGTTTTTT
CASSPAPGQKLFF